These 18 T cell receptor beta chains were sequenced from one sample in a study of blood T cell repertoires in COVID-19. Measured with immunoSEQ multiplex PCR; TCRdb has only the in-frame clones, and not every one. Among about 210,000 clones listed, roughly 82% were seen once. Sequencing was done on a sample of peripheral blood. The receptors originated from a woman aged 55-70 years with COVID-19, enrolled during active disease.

The CDR3 is CASSPLHGGTSTDTQYF. CDR3 bases: TGTGCCAGCAGCCCCCTACACGGCGGGACTAGCACAGATACGCAGTATTTT. V gene TRBV14 combines with J gene TRBJ2-3, with D possibly TRBD2 on 6 matching bases. The CDR3 covers 17 residues. Germline CDR1 reads SGHDN; CDR2 reads FVKESK. The ends were cut back, 4 bases at V and 0 bases at J, with 17 bases in the middle. The full variable domain, completed using reference TRBV14 and TRBJ2-3, is EAGVTQFPSHSVIEKGQTVTLRCDPISGHDNLYWYRRVMGKEIKFLLHFVKESKQDESGMPNNRFLAERTGGTYSTLKVQPAELEDSGVYFCASSPLHGGTSTDTQYFGPGTRLTVL.

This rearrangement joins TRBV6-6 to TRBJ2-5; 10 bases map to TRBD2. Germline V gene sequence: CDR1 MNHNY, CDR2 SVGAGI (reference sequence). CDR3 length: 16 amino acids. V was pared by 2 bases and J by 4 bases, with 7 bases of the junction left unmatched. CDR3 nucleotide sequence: TGTGCCAGCAGTTACGGGTCTAGCGGGAGCCCAGAGACCCAGTACTTC. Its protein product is CASSYGSSGSPETQYF.

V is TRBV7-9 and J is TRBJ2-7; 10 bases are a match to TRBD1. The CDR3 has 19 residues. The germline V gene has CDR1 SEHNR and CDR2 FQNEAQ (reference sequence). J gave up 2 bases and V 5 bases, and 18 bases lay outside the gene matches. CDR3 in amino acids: CASSAYSSGQGQPAYEQYF. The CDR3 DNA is TGTGCCAGCAGCGCCTATAGTTCGGGACAGGGGCAACCCGCCTACGAGCAGTACTTC.

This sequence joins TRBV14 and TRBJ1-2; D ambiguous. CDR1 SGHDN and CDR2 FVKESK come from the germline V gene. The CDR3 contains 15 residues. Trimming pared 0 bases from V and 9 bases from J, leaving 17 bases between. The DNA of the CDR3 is TGTGCCAGCAGCCAAGATATTGTAGGTCGGGGTAGCTACACCTTC. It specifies CASSQDIVGRGSYTF.

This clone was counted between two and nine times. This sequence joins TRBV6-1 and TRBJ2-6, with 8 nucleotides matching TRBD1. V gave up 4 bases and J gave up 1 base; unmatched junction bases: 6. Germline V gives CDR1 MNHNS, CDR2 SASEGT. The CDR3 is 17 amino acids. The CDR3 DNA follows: TGTGCCAGCAGTGTCGGACAGGGTCCATCTGGGGCCAACGTCCTGACTTTC. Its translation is CASSVGQGPSGANVLTF.

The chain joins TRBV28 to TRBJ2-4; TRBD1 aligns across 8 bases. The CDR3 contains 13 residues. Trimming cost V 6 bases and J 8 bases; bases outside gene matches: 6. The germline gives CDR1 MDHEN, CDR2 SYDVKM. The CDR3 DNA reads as TGTGCCAGCAGCCCCCCGGACAGGGACATTCAGTACTTC. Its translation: CASSPPDRDIQYF. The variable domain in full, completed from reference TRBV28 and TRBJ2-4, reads DVKVTQSSRYLVKRTGEKVFLECVQDMDHENMFWYRQDPGLGLRLIYFSYDVKMKEKGDIPEGYSVSREKKERFSLILESASTNQTSMYLCASSPPDRDIQYFGAGTRLSVL.

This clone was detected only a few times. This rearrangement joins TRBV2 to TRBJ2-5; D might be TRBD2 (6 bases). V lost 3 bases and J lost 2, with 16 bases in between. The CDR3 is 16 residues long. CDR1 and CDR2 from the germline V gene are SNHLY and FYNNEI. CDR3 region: CASSELRRGNQETQYF. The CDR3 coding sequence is TGTGCCAGCAGTGAGCTCCGGCGGGGAAATCAAGAGACCCAGTACTTC.

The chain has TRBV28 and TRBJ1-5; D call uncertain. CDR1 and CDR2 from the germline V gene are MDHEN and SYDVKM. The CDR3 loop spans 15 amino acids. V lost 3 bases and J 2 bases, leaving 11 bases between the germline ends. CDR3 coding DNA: TGTGCCAGCAGTTTTTCCCTCGGGGGCAATCAGCCCCAGCATTTT. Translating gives CASSFSLGGNQPQHF.

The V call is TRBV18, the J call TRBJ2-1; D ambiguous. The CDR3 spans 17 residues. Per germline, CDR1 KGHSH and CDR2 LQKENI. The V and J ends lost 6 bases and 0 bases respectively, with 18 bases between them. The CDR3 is CASSWSHPQNSYNEQFF. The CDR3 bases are TGTGCCAGCTCCTGGAGCCACCCTCAAAACTCCTACAATGAGCAGTTCTTC.

CDR3 bases: TGTGCCAGCACAGGGTTCAATGAGCAGTTCTTC. Translation: CASTGFNEQFF. The rearrangement links TRBV25-1 to TRBJ2-1; the D gene is possibly TRBD1 (5 bases). From germline, CDR1 is MGHDK and CDR2 SYGVNS. The CDR3 runs to 11 residues. V was cut by 7 bases and J by 6 bases, with 7 bases left in between.

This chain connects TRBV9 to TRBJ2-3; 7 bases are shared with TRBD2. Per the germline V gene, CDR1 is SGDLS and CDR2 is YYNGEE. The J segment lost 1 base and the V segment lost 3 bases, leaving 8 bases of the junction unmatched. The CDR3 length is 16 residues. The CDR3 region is CASSATGRFGTDTQYF. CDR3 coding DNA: TGTGCCAGCAGCGCCACCGGGAGGTTTGGCACAGATACGCAGTATTTT.

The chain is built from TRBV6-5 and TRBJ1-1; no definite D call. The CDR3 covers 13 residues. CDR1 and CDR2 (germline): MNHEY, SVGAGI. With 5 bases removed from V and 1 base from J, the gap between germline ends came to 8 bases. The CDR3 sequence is CASSLQRNTEAFF. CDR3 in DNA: TGTGCCAGCAGTCTACAGAGGAACACTGAAGCTTTCTTT.

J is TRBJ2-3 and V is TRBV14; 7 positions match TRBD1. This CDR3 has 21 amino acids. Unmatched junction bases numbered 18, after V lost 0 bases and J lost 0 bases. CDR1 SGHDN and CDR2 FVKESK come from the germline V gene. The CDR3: CASSQDRDRVYEPPSTDTQYF. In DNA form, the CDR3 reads TGTGCCAGCAGCCAAGACAGGGACAGAGTTTATGAACCTCCTAGCACAGATACGCAGTATTTT.

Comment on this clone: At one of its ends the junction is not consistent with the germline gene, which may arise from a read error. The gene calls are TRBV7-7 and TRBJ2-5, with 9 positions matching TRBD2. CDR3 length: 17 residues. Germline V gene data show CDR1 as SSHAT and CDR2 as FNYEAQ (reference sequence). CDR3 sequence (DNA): TGTGCTAGCAGTCCCAGTCCAGTAGCGGGAGATCCGGAGACCCAGTACTTC. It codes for CASSPSPVAGDPETQYF.

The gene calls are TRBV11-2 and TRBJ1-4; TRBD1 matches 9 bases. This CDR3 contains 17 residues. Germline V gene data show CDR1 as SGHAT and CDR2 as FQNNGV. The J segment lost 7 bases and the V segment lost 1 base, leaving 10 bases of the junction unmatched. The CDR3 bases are TGTGCCAGCAGCTTAGTTCTCCCGGGACAGGGCCTTGAAAAACTGTTTTTT. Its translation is CASSLVLPGQGLEKLFF. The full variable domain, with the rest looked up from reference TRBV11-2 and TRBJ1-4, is EAGVAQSPRYKIIEKRQSVAFWCNPISGHATLYWYQQILGQGPKLLIQFQNNGVVDDSQLPKDRFSAERLKGVDSTLKIQPAKLEDSAVYLCASSLVLPGQGLEKLFFGSGTQLSVL.

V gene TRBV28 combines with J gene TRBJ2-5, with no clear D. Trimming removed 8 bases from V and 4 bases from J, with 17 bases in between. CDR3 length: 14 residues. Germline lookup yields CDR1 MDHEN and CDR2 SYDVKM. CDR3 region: CASAGSPLPETQYF. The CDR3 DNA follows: TGTGCCAGCGCCGGGTCCCCCCTCCCAGAGACCCAGTACTTC.

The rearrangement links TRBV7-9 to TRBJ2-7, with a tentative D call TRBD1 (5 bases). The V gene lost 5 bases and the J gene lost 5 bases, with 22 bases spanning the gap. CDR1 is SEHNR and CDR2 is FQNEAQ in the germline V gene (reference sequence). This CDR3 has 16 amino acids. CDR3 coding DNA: TGTGCCAGCAGCCGAACGGAAGGGGCCGAAGGCCACGAGCAGTACTTC. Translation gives CASSRTEGAEGHEQYF.

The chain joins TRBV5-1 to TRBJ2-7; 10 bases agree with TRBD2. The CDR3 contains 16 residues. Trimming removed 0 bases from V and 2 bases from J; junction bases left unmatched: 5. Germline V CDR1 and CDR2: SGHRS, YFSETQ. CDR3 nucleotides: TGCGCCAGCAGCTTGGCCTTAGCGGGAGGAGCCTACGAGCAGTACTTC. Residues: CASSLALAGGAYEQYF.